What follows is one T cell receptor (beta chain) and its context. The antigen is unknown. Other DNA sequences within the sample encode an identical CDR3. This specimen comes from a study of shared clonotypes between healthy human individuals. Study-wide points: For naive CD4 cells, roughly 5.5% of clonotypes were shared across a handful of donors.

The V gene lost 4 bases and the J gene lost 1 base, with 5 bases spanning the gap. CDR1 SGHDN and CDR2 FVKESK come from the germline V gene. This CDR3 comprises 12 residues. The method was immunoSEQ multiplex PCR; TCRdb's version includes in-frame clones alone and lacks a portion of them. The data contain 740,000 or so clones, around 73% of them seen just once; the ten biggest clones take up about 1.8%. V and J are TRBV14 and TRBJ2-7; D unclear. The receptor's source is a woman aged 30 to 39 in good health. Sequencing used memory CD4+ T cells sorted from blood. Sample subset: CD45RA-negative fraction. In DNA form, the CDR3 reads TGTGCCAGCAGCCCCACTTCCTACGAGCAGTACTTC. This gives the protein CASSPTSYEQYF.